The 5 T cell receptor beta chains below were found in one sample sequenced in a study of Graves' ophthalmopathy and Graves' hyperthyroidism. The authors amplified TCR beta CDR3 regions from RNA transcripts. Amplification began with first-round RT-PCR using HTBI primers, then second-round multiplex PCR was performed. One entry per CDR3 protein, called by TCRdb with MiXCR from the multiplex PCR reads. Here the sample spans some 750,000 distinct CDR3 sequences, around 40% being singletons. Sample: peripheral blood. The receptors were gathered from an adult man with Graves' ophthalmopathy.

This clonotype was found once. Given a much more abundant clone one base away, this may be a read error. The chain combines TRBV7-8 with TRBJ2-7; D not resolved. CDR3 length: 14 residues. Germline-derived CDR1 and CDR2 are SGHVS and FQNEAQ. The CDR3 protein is CASSQKQAYYEQDF. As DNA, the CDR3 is TGTGCCAGCAGTCAAAAGCAGGCGTACTACGAGCAGGACTTC. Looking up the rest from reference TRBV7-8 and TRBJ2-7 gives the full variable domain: GAGVSQSPRYKVAKRGQDVALRCDPISGHVSLFWYQQALGQGPEFLTYFQNEAQLDKSGLPSDRFFAERPEGSVSTLKIQRTQQEDSAVYLCASSQKQAYYEQDFGPGTRLTVT.

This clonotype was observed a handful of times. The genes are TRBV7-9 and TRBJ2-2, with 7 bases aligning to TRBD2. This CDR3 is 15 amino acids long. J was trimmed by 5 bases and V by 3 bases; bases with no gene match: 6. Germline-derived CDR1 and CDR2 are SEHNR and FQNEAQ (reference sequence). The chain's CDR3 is CASSLVPGLTGELFF. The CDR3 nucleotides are TGTGCCAGCAGCTTGGTCCCGGGACTAACCGGGGAGCTGTTTTTT. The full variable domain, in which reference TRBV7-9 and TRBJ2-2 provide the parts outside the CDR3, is DTGVSQNPRHKITKRGQNVTFRCDPISEHNRLYWYRQTLGQGPEFLTYFQNEAQLEKSRLLSDRFSAERPKGSFSTLEIQRTEQGDSAMYLCASSLVPGLTGELFFGEGSRLTVL.

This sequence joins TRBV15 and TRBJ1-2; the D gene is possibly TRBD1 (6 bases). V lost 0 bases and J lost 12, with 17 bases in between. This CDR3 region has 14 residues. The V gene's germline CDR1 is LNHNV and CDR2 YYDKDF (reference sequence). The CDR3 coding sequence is TGTGCCACCAGCAGAGACCCCAGGGGAACAGGAAACACCTTC. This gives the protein CATSRDPRGTGNTF.

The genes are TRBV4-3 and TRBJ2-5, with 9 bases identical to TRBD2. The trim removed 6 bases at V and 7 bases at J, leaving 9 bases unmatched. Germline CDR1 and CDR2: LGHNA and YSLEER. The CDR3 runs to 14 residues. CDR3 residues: CASRSIAGVGTQYF. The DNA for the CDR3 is TGCGCCAGCAGGTCAATAGCGGGAGTGGGGACCCAGTACTTC.

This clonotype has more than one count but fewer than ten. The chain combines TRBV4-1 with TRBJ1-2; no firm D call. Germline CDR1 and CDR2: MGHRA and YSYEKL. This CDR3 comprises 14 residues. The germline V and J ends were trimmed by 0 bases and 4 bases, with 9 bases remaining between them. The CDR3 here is CASSQDHGPYGYTF. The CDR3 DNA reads TGCGCCAGCAGCCAAGATCATGGACCCTATGGCTACACCTTC.